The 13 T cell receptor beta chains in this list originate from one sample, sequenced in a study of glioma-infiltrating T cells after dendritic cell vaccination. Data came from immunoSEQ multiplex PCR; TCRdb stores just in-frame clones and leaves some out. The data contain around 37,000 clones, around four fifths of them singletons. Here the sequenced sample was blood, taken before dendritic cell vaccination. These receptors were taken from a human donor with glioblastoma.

CDR3 in DNA: TGTGCCAGCAGCGTAGACTCCGATAGCAATCAGCCCCAGCATTTT. Translated, it gives CASSVDSDSNQPQHF. The V gene is TRBV9, the J gene TRBJ1-5; D unresolved. V dropped 0 bases and J dropped 0 bases, with 7 bases sitting between them. This CDR3 has 15 residues. Germline lookup yields CDR1 SGDLS and CDR2 YYNGEE. Full variable domain (remainder filled in from reference TRBV9 and TRBJ1-5): DSGVTQTPKHLITATGQRVTLRCSPRSGDLSVYWYQQSLDQGLQFLIQYYNGEERAKGNILERFSAQQFPDLHSELNLSSLELGDSALYFCASSVDSDSNQPQHFGDGTRLSIL.

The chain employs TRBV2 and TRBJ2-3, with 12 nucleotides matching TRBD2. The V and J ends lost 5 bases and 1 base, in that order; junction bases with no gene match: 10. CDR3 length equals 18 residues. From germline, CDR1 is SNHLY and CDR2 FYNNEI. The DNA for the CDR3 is TGTGCCAGCAGTCAAAGCCCCCGGACTAGCGGGGGCACAGATACGCAGTATTTT. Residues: CASSQSPRTSGGTDTQYF. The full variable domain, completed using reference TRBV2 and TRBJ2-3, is EPEVTQTPSHQVTQMGQEVILRCVPISNHLYFYWYRQILGQKVEFLVSFYNNEISEKSEIFDDQFSVERPDGSNFTLKIRSTKLEDSAMYFCASSQSPRTSGGTDTQYFGPGTRLTVL.

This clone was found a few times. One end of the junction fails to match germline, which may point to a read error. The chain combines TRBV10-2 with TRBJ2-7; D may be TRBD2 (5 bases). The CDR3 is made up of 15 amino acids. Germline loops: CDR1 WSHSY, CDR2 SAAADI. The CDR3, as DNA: TGTGCCAGCAGTTACTCAGCTGGGAGAAGATTCGAGCAGTACTTC. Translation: CASSYSAGRRFEQYF.

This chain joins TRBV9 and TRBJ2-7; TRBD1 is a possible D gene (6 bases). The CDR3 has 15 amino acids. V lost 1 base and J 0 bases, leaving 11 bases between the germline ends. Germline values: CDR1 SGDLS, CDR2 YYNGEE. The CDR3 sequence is CASSVWGLDSYEQYF. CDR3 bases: TGTGCCAGCAGCGTATGGGGGCTAGACTCCTACGAGCAGTACTTC.

CDR3 coding DNA: TGTGCCAGCAGCTTGTTATTGAACACTGAAGCTTTCTTT. This gives the protein CASSLLLNTEAFF. The chain is built from TRBV5-4 and TRBJ1-1; no clear D gene. Per germline, CDR1 SGHNT and CDR2 YYREEE (reference sequence). CDR3 length: 13 residues. The V end was cut by 1 base, the J end by 0 bases, with 4 bases between.

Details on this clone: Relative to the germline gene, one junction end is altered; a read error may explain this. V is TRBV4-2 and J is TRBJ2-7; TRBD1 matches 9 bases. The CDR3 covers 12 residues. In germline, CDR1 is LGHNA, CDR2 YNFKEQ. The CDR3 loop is CASSQNRDRAHF. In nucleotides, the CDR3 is TGTGCCAGCAGCCAAAACCGGGACAGGGCCCACTTC.

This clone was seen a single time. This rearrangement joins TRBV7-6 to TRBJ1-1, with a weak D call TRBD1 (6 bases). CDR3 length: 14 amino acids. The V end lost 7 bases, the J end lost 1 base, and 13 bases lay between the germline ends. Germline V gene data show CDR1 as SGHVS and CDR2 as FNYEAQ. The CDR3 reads CASTGVFGNTEAFF. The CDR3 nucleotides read TGTGCCAGCACAGGGGTATTTGGGAACACTGAAGCTTTCTTT.

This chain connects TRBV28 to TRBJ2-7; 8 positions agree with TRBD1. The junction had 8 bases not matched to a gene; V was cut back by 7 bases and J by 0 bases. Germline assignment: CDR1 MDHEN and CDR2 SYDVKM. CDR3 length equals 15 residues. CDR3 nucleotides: TGTGCCAGCAACCCTAGGGACAGGCCCTCCTACGAGCAGTACTTC. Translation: CASNPRDRPSYEQYF.

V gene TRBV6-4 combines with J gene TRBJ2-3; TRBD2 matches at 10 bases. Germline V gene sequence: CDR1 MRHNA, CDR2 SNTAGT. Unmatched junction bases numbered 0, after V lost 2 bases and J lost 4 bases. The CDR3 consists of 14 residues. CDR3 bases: TGTGCCAGCAGTGACCTAGCGGGGGCAGATACGCAGTATTTT. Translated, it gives CASSDLAGADTQYF.

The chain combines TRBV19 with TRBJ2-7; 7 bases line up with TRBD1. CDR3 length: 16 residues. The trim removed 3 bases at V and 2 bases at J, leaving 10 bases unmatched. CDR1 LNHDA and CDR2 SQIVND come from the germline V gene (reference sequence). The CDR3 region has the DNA TGTGCCAGTAGTATTACCCCGGGACAGTTTCCCTACGAGCAGTACTTC. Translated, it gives CASSITPGQFPYEQYF.

The CDR3 DNA sequence: TGTGCCAGTAAGGAGGCAGGCCCCACTAACTATGGCTACACCTTC. This sequence encodes CASKEAGPTNYGYTF. V gene TRBV19 combines with J gene TRBJ1-2; no firm D call. The CDR3 is 15 residues long. The germline CDR1 and CDR2 sequences are LNHDA and SQIVND (reference sequence). The germline V and J ends were trimmed by 7 bases and 0 bases, with 15 bases remaining between them.

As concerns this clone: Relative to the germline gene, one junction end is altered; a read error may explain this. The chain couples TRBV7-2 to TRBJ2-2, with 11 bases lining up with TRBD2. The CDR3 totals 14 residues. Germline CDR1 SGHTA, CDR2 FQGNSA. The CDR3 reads CASSLAGGTGELFF. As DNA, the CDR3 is TGTGCCAGCAGCCTAGCGGGGGGCACCGGGGAGCTGTTTTTT.

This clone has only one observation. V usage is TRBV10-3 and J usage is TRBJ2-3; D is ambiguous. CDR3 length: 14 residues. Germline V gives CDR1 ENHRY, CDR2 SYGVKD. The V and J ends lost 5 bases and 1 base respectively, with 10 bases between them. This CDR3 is CAISQVTGTDTQYF. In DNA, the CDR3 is TGTGCCATCAGTCAGGTTACTGGCACAGATACGCAGTATTTT.